Each of the 22 T cell receptor beta chains below was sequenced from the same sample in a study of cytomegalovirus exposure and HLA in healthy donors. The PCR employed 60 Vbeta primers together with 13 Jbeta primers. The assay was immunoSEQ multiplex PCR, and TCRdb's table has in-frame clones only and misses some. The table has a few hundred thousand clones, under 80% seen once. The sequenced sample was PBMCs. The receptors were gathered from a female donor in good health and CMV-seronegative.

This clone was detected once. V usage is TRBV30 and J usage is TRBJ1-1; D is undetermined. Germline V gene lookup returns CDR1 GTSNPN and CDR2 SVGIG (reference sequence). The ends were cut back, 0 bases at V and 4 bases at J, with 9 bases in the middle. The CDR3 runs 13 residues. As DNA, the CDR3 is TGTGCCTGGAGTGTACAACGCGGCACTGAAGCTTTCTTT. Residues: CAWSVQRGTEAFF. The full variable domain, with the rest looked up from reference TRBV30 and TRBJ1-1, is SQTIHQWPATLVQPVGSPLSLECTVEGTSNPNLYWYRQAAGRGLQLLFYSVGIGQISSEVPQNLSASRPQDRQFILSSKKLLLSDSGFYLCAWSVQRGTEAFFGQGTRLTVV.

This clone was found a few times. The chain combines TRBV10-2 with TRBJ1-4; 9 positions match TRBD1. Unmatched junction bases numbered 11, after V lost 4 bases and J lost 8 bases. CDR1 WSHSY and CDR2 SAAADI come from the germline V gene. CDR3 length: 16 residues. The CDR3 here is CASSAWPGTGNEKLFF. CDR3 nucleotides: TGCGCCAGCAGTGCCTGGCCCGGGACAGGGAACGAAAAACTGTTTTTT.

The rearrangement uses TRBV27 and TRBJ2-7, with 9 bases that match TRBD1. Germline-derived CDR1 and CDR2 are MNHEY and SMNVEV (reference sequence). The CDR3 totals 14 residues. With V trimmed by 6 bases and J by 2 bases, 5 bases remained unmatched. The CDR3 DNA follows: TGTGCCAGCAGGACCGGGACAGGGCCCTACGAGCAGTACTTC. It codes for CASRTGTGPYEQYF.

V is TRBV11-3 and J is TRBJ2-3; D might be TRBD2 (6 bases). Trimming took 1 base from V and 0 from J, leaving 11 bases between them. Germline CDR1 is SGHNT and CDR2 is YENEEA. This CDR3 is 16 amino acids long. The CDR3, as DNA: TGTGCCAGCAGCTTAGGCGCTCTAGCGAGCACAGATACGCAGTATTTT. Protein product: CASSLGALASTDTQYF.

This clone was observed a handful of times. The chain employs TRBV7-8 and TRBJ2-7; 11 bases are a match to TRBD2. The CDR3 has 16 residues. Germline V CDR1 and CDR2: SGHVS, FQNEAQ. Unmatched junction bases numbered 6, after V lost 5 bases and J lost 0 bases. In DNA form, the CDR3 reads TGTGCCAGCAGCAGACCGACTAGCGGGAACTCCTACGAGCAGTACTTC. It is translated as CASSRPTSGNSYEQYF. The full variable domain, rest sourced from reference TRBV7-8 and TRBJ2-7, is GAGVSQSPRYKVAKRGQDVALRCDPISGHVSLFWYQQALGQGPEFLTYFQNEAQLDKSGLPSDRFFAERPEGSVSTLKIQRTQQEDSAVYLCASSRPTSGNSYEQYFGPGTRLTVT.

V usage is TRBV6-6 and J usage is TRBJ1-1; D is unclear. Germline CDR1 is MNHNY and CDR2 is SVGAGI (reference sequence). The CDR3 is 12 amino acids. The ends were cut back, 2 bases at V and 8 bases at J, with 9 bases in the middle. Here the CDR3 DNA reads TGTGCCAGCAGTTACGGTCGGGTGGAAGCTTTCTTT. Its protein product is CASSYGRVEAFF.

The gene calls are TRBV10-1 and TRBJ2-1; weak D call: TRBD2 (5 bases). V was clipped by 5 bases and J by 3 bases, with 17 bases between them. The germline V gene has CDR1 WNHNN and CDR2 SYGVQD (reference sequence). The CDR3 contains 16 residues. CDR3 bases: TGCGCCAGCAGTACGAGGGCATCCATTCTCTACAATGAGCAGTTCTTC. Residues: CASSTRASILYNEQFF.

The chain employs TRBV2 and TRBJ1-2, with unresolved D. The V and J ends lost 3 bases and 5 bases respectively, with 10 bases between them. From germline, CDR1 is SNHLY and CDR2 FYNNEI. CDR3 length: 13 residues. DNA for the CDR3: TGTGCCAGCAGTGAGTCGCGTGAATATGGCTACACCTTC. Protein: CASSESREYGYTF. Full variable domain (outside the CDR3, taken from reference TRBV2 and TRBJ1-2): EPEVTQTPSHQVTQMGQEVILRCVPISNHLYFYWYRQILGQKVEFLVSFYNNEISEKSEIFDDQFSVERPDGSNFTLKIRSTKLEDSAMYFCASSESREYGYTFGSGTRLTVV.

This clone was seen only once. The V gene is TRBV28, the J gene TRBJ2-1; D ambiguous. Germline CDR1 and CDR2: MDHEN and SYDVKM. V was trimmed by 3 bases and J by 4 bases, leaving 4 bases between them. The CDR3 extends over 12 amino acids. The CDR3 protein is CASSLSYNEQFF. CDR3 DNA: TGTGCCAGCAGTTTGTCGTACAATGAGCAGTTCTTC.

The V and J genes are TRBV6-6 and TRBJ1-1, with D maybe TRBD1 (5 bases). The CDR3 spans 16 residues. V shed 6 bases and J shed 1 base, with 18 bases lying between them. Germline V lookup: CDR1 MNHNY, CDR2 SVGAGI (reference sequence). The DNA of the CDR3 is TGTGCCAGCAGCCGCGGGGACGCAAGGGCGAACACTGAAGCTTTCTTT. Residues: CASSRGDARANTEAFF.

The chain employs TRBV10-3 and TRBJ1-1; the match to TRBD1 covers 9 bases. J lost 3 bases, V lost 2 bases, and 4 bases had no gene match. The CDR3 loop spans 15 amino acids. Germline-derived CDR1 and CDR2 are ENHRY and SYGVKD. The CDR3 region has the DNA TGTGCCATCAGTGAGCCGGGACAGGGCGACACTGAAGCTTTCTTT. This encodes CAISEPGQGDTEAFF.

The V gene is TRBV7-9, the J gene TRBJ1-2; 9 positions match TRBD1. The V segment lost 10 bases and the J segment 6 bases; nucleotides outside the gene matches: 12. CDR3 length: 14 residues. Looked up from germline, CDR1 is SEHNR and CDR2 is FQNEAQ (reference sequence). CDR3 DNA sequence: TGTGCCACCATGGGGACAGGGCATGGGAATGGCTACACCTTC. Its protein is CATMGTGHGNGYTF.

The chain employs TRBV6-1 and TRBJ2-2; the match to TRBD1 covers 10 bases. Germline-derived CDR1 and CDR2 are MNHNS and SASEGT. V lost 7 bases, J lost 6 bases, and 5 bases stayed unmatched. The CDR3 runs to 14 residues. The CDR3 spells CASTYGQGAGELFF. The CDR3 bases are TGTGCCAGCACTTACGGACAGGGGGCCGGGGAGCTGTTTTTT.

The chain links TRBV6-5 to TRBJ2-7, with 13 bases identical to TRBD2. There are 15 residues in the CDR3. Germline CDR1 and CDR2: MNHEY and SVGAGI. V lost 7 bases to trimming and J lost 5 bases; unmatched junction nucleotides: 8. CDR3: CASKGGLAGVDEQYF. The DNA of the CDR3 is TGTGCCAGCAAAGGAGGACTAGCGGGAGTTGACGAGCAGTACTTC.

V gene TRBV5-4 combines with J gene TRBJ2-7; D possibly corresponds to TRBD1 (6 bases). The germline V gene has CDR1 SGHNT and CDR2 YYREEE (reference sequence). The ends were cut back, 3 bases at V and 12 bases at J, with 19 bases in the middle. The CDR3 is 13 amino acids. The CDR3 DNA reads TGTGCCAGCAGCTCGGAGCGGACAGCCATCGCGTACTTC. Its translation: CASSSERTAIAYF.

The chain is built from TRBV6-5 and TRBJ2-7; 7 bases are a match to TRBD2. This CDR3 spans 12 amino acids. Germline CDR1 and CDR2: MNHEY and SVGAGI. The V gene end was trimmed by 6 bases and the J gene end by 7 bases; junction bases not matched to a gene: 6. CDR3 in DNA: TGTGCCAGCAGGATTAGTAGCGGGGAGCAGTACTTC. The encoded protein is CASRISSGEQYF.

The chain uses TRBV6-6 and TRBJ1-5; D ambiguous. The CDR3 has 15 residues. CDR1 is MNHNY, CDR2 SVGAGI, per germline (reference sequence). Trimming cost V 0 bases and J 0 bases, with 6 bases left between them. CDR3 sequence reads: CASSYSRYSNQPQHF. For the CDR3, the DNA is TGTGCCAGCAGTTACTCCAGATATAGCAATCAGCCCCAGCATTTT.

This clone has just one count. CDR3 bases: TGTGCCAGCAGCCCGGTCGGACGCCAGGGAGATACGCAGTATTTT. It encodes CASSPVGRQGDTQYF. The rearrangement links TRBV5-5 to TRBJ2-3; TRBD1 might be the D (5 bases). V was trimmed by 4 bases and J by 5 bases, leaving 17 bases between them. The germline V gene has CDR1 SGHKS and CDR2 YYEKEE (reference sequence). The length of the CDR3 is 15 residues.

The CDR3 bases are TGTGCCTCGGGGGGCGGTCTCCAAAGGACCCAGTACTTC. This gives the protein CASGGGLQRTQYF. The rearrangement joins TRBV7-2 to TRBJ2-5; a weak D match, TRBD2 (7 bases). CDR3 size: 13 residues. V was shortened by 11 bases and J by 7 bases, with 20 bases between the two germline ends. The germline V gene has CDR1 SGHTA and CDR2 FQGNSA.

The chain couples TRBV5-4 to TRBJ2-2; 15 bases are a match to TRBD2. The CDR3 loop spans 18 amino acids. Germline loops: CDR1 SGHNT, CDR2 YYREEE (reference sequence). V lost 3 bases, J lost 6 bases, and 9 bases stayed unmatched. The CDR3 sequence: CASSSHGLAGGPSGELFF. The CDR3 DNA follows: TGTGCCAGCAGCTCACATGGACTAGCGGGAGGGCCTTCCGGGGAGCTGTTTTTT.

This chain uses TRBV18 with TRBJ1-1; no clear D. The CDR3 has 14 amino acids. Germline V gives CDR1 KGHSH, CDR2 LQKENI. Trimming pared 3 bases from V and 1 base from J, leaving 9 bases between. CDR3 in amino acids: CASSPPLRNTEAFF. The DNA of the CDR3 is TGTGCCAGCTCACCTCCCCTCAGGAACACTGAAGCTTTCTTT.

The V gene is TRBV2, the J gene TRBJ2-5, with 7 bases that match TRBD1. The CDR3 extends over 13 amino acids. J was trimmed by 2 bases and V by 7 bases; bases with no gene match: 4. Germline values: CDR1 SNHLY, CDR2 FYNNEI. Here the CDR3 DNA reads TGTGCCAGCAAGGGACAGTGGCAAGAGACCCAGTACTTC. Encoded protein: CASKGQWQETQYF.